This TCR beta chain was identified during a study of T cell repertoires in cytomegalovirus infection. Study in general: Recently identified HLA-C-restricted CMV epitopes were used, and well-studied HLA-B-restricted CMV epitopes were used as well. Matching HLA type and CMV infection were both indicated by public TCR beta signatures.

On this clonotype: The antigen remains undetermined.

TCRdb analysed the reads with MiXCR anew, one entry per CDR3 protein. The sample consists of approximately 300,000 distinct CDR3 sequences, 29% of them appearing once. V lost 6 bases, J lost 0 bases, and 9 bases lay in between. The CDR3 is 14 amino acids. The germline V gene encodes CDR1 SGHTA and CDR2 FQGNSA. Study-wide points: Within the response measured ex vivo, HLA-C-restricted CMV-specific TCR beta clonotypes were dominant.

The receptor was derived from a human donor in good health (CMV status not recorded). Some clones in this sample may be carry-over from other donors' samples. The V gene is TRBV7-2, the J gene TRBJ2-4; the D is unclear. The sample was cultured PBMCs, taken from culture after CMV antigen stimulation. The CDR3 loop reads CASSSTLAKNIQYF. The DNA of the CDR3 is TGTGCCAGCAGTAGTACGCTAGCCAAAAACATTCAGTACTTC.